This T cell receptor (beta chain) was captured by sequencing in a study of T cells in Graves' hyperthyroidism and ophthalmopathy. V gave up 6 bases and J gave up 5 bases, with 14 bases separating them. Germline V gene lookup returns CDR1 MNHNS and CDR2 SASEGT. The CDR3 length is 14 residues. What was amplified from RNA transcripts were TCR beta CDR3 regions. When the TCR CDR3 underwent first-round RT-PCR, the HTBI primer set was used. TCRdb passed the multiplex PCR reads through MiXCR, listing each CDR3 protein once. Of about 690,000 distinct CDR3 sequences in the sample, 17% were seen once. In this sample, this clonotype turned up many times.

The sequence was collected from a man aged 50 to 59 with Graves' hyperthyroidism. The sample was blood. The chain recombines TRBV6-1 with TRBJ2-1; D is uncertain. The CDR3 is CASSDLVKNNEQFF. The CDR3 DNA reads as TGTGCCAGCAGCGACCTTGTGAAAAACAATGAGCAGTTCTTC.